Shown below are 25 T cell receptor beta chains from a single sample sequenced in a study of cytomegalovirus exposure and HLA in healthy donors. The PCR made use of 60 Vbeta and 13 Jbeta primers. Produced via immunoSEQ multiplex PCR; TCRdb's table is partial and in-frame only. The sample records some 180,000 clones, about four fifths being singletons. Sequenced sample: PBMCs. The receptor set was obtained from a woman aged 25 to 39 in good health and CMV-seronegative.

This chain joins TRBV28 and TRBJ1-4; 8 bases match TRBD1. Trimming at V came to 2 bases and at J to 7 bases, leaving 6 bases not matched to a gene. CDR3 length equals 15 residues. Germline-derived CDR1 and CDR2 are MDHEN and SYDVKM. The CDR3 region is CASSLRQGLGEKLFF. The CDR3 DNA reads TGTGCCAGCAGTTTAAGACAGGGGTTAGGTGAAAAACTGTTTTTT.

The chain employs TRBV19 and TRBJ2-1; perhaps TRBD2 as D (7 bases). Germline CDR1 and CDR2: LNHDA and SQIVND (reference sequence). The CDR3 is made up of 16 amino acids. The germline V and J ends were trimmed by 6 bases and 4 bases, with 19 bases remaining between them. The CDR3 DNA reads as TGTGCCAGTAGAAACCCCCACGGGGGGCTGTACAATGAGCAGTTCTTC. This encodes CASRNPHGGLYNEQFF.

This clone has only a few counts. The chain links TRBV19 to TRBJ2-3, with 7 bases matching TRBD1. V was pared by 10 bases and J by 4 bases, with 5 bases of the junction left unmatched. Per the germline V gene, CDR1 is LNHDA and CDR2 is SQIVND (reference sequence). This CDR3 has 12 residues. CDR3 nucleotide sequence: TGTGCCACATCGACAGGGTCAGATACGCAGTATTTT. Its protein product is CATSTGSDTQYF.

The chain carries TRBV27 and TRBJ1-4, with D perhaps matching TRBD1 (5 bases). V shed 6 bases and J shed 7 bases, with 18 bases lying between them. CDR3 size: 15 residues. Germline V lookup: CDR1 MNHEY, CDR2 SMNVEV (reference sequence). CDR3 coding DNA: TGTGCCAGCAGAAGATCGACAGCCCGAGGTGAAAAACTGTTTTTT. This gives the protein CASRRSTARGEKLFF.

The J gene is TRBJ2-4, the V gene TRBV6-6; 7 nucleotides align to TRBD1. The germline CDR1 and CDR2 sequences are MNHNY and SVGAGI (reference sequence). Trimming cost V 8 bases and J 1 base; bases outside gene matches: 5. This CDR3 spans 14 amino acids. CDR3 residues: CASYQTGAKNIQYF. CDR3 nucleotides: TGTGCCAGCTATCAGACAGGGGCCAAAAACATTCAGTACTTC.

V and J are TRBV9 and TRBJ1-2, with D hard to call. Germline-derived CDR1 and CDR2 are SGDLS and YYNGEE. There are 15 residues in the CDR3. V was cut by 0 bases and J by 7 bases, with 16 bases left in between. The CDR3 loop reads CASSVDGFAAGGYTF. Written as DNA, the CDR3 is TGTGCCAGCAGCGTAGATGGTTTTGCGGCGGGTGGCTACACCTTC.

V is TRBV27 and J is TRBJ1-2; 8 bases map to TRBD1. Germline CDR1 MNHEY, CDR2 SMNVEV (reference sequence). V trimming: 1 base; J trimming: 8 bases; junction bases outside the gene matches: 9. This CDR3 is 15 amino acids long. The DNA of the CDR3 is TGTGCCAGCAGTTTATATTGGACAGGGCAAGGCGGCTACACCTTC. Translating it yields CASSLYWTGQGGYTF.

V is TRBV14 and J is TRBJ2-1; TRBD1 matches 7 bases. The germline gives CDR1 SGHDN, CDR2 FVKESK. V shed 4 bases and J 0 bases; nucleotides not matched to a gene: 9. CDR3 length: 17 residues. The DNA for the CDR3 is TGTGCCAGCAGCCCATTCGACAGGGCACGCTCCTACAATGAGCAGTTCTTC. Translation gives CASSPFDRARSYNEQFF.

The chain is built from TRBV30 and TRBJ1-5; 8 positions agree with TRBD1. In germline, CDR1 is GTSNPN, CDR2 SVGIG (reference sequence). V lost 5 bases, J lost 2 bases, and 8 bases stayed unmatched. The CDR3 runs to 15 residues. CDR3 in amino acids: CAWGSGGAGNQPQHF. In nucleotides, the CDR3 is TGTGCCTGGGGGTCAGGGGGCGCCGGCAATCAGCCCCAGCATTTT.

CDR3: CASSEAQGYSNEQFF. The CDR3 coding sequence is TGTGCCAGCAGTGAAGCCCAGGGGTATAGCAATGAGCAGTTCTTC. J is TRBJ2-1 and V is TRBV2; maybe TRBD1 (6 bases). V lost 0 bases to trimming and J lost 6 bases, with 12 bases between them. The CDR3 runs 15 residues. Germline loops: CDR1 SNHLY, CDR2 FYNNEI.

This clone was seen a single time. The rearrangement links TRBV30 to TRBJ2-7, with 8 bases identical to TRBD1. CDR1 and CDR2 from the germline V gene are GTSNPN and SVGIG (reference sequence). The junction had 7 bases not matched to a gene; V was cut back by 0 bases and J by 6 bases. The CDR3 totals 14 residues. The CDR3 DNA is TGTGCCTGGAGTGTAGGACAGGGCCACATCGAGCAGTACTTC. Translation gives CAWSVGQGHIEQYF.

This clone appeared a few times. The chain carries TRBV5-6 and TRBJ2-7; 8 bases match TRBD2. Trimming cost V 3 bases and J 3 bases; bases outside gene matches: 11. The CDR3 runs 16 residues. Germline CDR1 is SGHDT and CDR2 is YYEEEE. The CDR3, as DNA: TGTGCCAGCAGCTGGCGGGGTACGGGGGGGATCTACGAGCAGTACTTC. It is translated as CASSWRGTGGIYEQYF. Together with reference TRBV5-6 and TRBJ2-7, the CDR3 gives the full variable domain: DAGVTQSPTHLIKTRGQQVTLRCSPKSGHDTVSWYQQALGQGPQFIFQYYEEEERQRGNFPDRFSGHQFPNYSSELNVNALLLGDSALYLCASSWRGTGGIYEQYFGPGTRLTVT.

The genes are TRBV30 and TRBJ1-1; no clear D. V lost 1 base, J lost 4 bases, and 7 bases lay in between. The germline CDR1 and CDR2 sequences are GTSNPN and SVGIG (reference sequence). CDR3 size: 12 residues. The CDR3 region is CAWSAEGTEAFF. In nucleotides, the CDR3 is TGTGCCTGGAGTGCGGAGGGCACTGAAGCTTTCTTT.

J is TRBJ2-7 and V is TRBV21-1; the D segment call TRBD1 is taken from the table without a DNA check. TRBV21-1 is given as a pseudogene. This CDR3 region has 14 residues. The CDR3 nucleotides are TGTGCCAGCAGCAAAGCGGGACAGCTGGGCGAGCAGTACTTC. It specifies CASSKAGQLGEQYF.

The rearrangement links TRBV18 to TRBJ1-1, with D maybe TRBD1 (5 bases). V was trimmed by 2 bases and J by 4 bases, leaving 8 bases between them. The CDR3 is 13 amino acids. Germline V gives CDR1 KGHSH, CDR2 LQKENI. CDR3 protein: CASSPKTATEAFF. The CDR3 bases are TGTGCCAGCTCACCAAAGACAGCCACTGAAGCTTTCTTT.

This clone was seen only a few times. Here the CDR3 reads CASSLGASGAVYYEQYF. As DNA, the CDR3 is TGCGCCAGCAGCTTGGGGGCTAGCGGGGCTGTTTACTACGAGCAGTACTTC. This chain joins TRBV5-1 and TRBJ2-7, with 9 bases that match TRBD2. This CDR3 is 17 amino acids long. CDR1 SGHRS and CDR2 YFSETQ come from the germline V gene. The junction had 10 bases not matched to a gene; V was cut back by 0 bases and J by 3 bases.

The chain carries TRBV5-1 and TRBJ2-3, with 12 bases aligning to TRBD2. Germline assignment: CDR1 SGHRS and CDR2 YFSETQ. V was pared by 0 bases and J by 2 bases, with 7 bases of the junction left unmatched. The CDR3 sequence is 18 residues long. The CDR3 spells CASSLVASGGEYTDTQYF. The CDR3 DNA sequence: TGCGCCAGCAGCTTGGTCGCTAGCGGGGGGGAGTACACAGATACGCAGTATTTT.

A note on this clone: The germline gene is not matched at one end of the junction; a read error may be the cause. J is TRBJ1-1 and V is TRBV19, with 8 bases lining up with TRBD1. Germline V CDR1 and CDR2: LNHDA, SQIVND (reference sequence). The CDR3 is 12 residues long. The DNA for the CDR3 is TGTGCCAGTAGTATAGACAGGGGGCTTTCCGCCTTT. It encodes CASSIDRGLSAF.

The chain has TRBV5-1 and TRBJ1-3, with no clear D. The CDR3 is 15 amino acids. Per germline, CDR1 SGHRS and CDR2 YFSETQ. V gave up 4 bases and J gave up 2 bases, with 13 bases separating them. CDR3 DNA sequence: TGCGCCAGCAGCCTTGGAGGGTTGGCTGGAAACACCATATATTTT. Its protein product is CASSLGGLAGNTIYF.

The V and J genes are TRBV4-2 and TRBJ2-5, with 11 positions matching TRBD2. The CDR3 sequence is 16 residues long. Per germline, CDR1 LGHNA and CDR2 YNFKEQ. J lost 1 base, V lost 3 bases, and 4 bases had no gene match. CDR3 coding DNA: TGTGCCAGCAGCCAGCGTAGCGGGGGGGCCCAAGAGACCCAGTACTTC. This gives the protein CASSQRSGGAQETQYF.

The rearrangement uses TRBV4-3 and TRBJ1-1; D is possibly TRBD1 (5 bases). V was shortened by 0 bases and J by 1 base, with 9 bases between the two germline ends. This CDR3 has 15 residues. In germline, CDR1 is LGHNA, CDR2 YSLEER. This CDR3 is CASSQEGRGNTEAFF. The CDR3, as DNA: TGCGCCAGCAGCCAAGAAGGGAGGGGGAACACTGAAGCTTTCTTT.

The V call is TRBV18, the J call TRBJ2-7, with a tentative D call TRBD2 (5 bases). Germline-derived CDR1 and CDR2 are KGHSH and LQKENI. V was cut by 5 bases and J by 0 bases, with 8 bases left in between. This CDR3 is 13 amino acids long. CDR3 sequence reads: CASSGGYSYEQYF. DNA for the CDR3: TGTGCCAGCTCAGGCGGGTACTCCTACGAGCAGTACTTC. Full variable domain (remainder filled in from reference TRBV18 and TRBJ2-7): NAGVMQNPRHLVRRRGQEARLRCSPMKGHSHVYWYRQLPEEGLKFMVYLQKENIIDESGMPKERFSAEFPKEGPSILRIQQVVRGDSAAYFCASSGGYSYEQYFGPGTRLTVT.

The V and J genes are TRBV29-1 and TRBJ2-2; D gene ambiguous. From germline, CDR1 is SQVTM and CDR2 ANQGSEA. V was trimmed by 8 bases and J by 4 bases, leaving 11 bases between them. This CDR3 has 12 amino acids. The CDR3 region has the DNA TGCAGCTCCAGTCATGGCACCGGGGAGCTGTTTTTT. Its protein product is CSSSHGTGELFF.

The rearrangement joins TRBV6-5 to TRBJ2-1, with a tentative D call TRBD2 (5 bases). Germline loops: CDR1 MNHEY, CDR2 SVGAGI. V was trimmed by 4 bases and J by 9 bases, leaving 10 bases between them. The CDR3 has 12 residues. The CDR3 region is CASSSLGGEQFF. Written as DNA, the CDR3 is TGTGCCAGCAGTTCACTAGGAGGTGAGCAGTTCTTC.

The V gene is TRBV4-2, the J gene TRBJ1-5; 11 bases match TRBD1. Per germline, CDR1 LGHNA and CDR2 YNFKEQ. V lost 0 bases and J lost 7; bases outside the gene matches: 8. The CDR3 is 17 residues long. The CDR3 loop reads CASSQDVDGTGGQPQHF. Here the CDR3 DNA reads TGTGCCAGCAGCCAAGATGTAGATGGGACAGGGGGGCAGCCCCAGCATTTT.